This T cell receptor beta chain came from a study of shared clonotypes between healthy human individuals. The V gene's germline CDR1 is MGHDK and CDR2 SYGVNS. The CDR3 contains 15 residues. V lost 5 bases and J lost 4; bases outside the gene matches: 7. The repertoire was sequenced with immunoSEQ multiplex PCR; TCRdb's copy has only in-frame clones and lacks some. The sample yields a few million clones, just over 90% seen once. The chain is built from TRBV25-1 and TRBJ2-3; 9 bases agree with TRBD1. Input material: naive CD4+ T cells from PBMCs. Indicated subset: CD45RA+ positively selected. The receptor was isolated from a man between 18 and 35 years old in good health. Some clones in this sample may be carry-over from other donors' samples. CDR3 bases: TGTGCCAGCAGTCAGAACAGGGGGCGGGCAGATACGCAGTATTTT. Translation: CASSQNRGRADTQYF.